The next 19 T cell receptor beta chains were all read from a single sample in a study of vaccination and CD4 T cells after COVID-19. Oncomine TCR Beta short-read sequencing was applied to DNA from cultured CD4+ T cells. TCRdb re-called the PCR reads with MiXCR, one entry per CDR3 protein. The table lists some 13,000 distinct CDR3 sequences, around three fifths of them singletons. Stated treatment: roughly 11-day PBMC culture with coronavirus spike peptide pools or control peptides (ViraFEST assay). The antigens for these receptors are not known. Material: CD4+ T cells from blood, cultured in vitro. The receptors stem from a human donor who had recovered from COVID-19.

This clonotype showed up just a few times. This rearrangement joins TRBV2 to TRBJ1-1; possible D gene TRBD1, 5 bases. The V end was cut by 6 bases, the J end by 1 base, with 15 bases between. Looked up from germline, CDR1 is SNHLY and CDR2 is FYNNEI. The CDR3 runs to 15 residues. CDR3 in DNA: TGTGCCAGCAGCAACCAGGGACTAGGGAACACTGAAGCTTTCTTT. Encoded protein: CASSNQGLGNTEAFF.

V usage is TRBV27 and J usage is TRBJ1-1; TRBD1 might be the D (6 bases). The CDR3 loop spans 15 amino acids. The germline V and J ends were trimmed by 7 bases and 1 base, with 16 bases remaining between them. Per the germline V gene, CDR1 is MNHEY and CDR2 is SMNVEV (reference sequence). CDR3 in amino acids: CASTQVGGRNTEAFF. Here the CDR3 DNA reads TGTGCCAGCACTCAGGTCGGGGGGCGGAACACTGAAGCTTTCTTT.

The CDR3 DNA is TGTGCCAGCAGCGGACAGTTTAACTATGGCTACACCTTC. It is translated as CASSGQFNYGYTF. The chain is built from TRBV5-4 and TRBJ1-2; a weak D match, TRBD1 (6 bases). Germline V gives CDR1 SGHNT, CDR2 YYREEE (reference sequence). The CDR3 is 13 residues long. Trimming shortened V by 4 bases and J by 1 base, and 8 bases separated the two germline ends.

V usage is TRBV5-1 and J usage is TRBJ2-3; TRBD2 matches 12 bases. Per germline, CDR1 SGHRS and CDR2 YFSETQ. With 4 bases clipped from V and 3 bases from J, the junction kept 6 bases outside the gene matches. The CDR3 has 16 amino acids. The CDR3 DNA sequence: TGCGCCAGCAGCGCCACGACTAGCGGGAGAACAGATACGCAGTATTTT. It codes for CASSATTSGRTDTQYF.

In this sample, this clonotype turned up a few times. The CDR3 is CASSATGTGEIYGYTF. The CDR3 DNA reads as TGTGCCAGCAGTGCAACCGGGACAGGGGAAATCTATGGCTACACCTTC. The V call is TRBV27, the J call TRBJ1-2; TRBD1 matches 10 bases. The V gene end was trimmed by 5 bases and the J gene end by 4 bases; junction bases not matched to a gene: 10. This CDR3 is built from 16 residues. Germline CDR1 MNHEY, CDR2 SMNVEV (reference sequence).

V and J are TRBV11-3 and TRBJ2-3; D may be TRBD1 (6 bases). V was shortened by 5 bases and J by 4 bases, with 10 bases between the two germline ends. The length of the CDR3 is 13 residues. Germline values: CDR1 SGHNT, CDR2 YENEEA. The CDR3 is CASSPGAADTQYF. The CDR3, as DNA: TGTGCCAGCAGCCCAGGGGCAGCAGATACGCAGTATTTT.

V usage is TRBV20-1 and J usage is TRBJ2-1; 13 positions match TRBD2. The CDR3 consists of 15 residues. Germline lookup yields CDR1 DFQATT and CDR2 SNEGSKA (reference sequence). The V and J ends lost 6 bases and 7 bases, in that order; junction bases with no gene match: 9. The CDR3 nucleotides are TGCAGTGCCACTCCAGGACTAGCGGGAGTGAATGAGCAGTTCTTC. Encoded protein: CSATPGLAGVNEQFF.

CDR3 residues: CASSGGFNTGELFF. Here the CDR3 DNA reads TGTGCCAGCAGTGGTGGTTTTAACACCGGGGAGCTGTTTTTT. This chain uses TRBV2 with TRBJ2-2, with no clear D. V lost 4 bases and J lost 2, with 8 bases in between. The CDR3 runs 14 residues. Germline V gene sequence: CDR1 SNHLY, CDR2 FYNNEI.

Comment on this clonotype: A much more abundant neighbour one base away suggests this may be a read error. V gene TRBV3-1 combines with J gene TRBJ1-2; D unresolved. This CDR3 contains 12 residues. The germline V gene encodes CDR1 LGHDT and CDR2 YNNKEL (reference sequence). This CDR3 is CASSQGERHVAF. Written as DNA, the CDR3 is TGTGCCAGCAGCCAAGGGGAACGGCATGTCGCCTTC. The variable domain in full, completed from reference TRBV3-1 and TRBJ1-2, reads DTAVSQTPKYLVTQMGNDKSIKCEQNLGHDTMYWYKQDSKKFLKIMFSYNNKELIINETVPNRFSPKSPDKAHLNLHINSLELGDSAVYFCASSQGERHVAFGSGTRLTVV.

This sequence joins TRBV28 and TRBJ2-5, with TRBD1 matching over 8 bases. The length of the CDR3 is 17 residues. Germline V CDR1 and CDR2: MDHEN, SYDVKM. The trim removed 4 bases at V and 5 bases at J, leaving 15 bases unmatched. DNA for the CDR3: TGTGCCAGCAGTTCAGTCGGGGCAGGGGGCATCTTGGAGACCCAGTACTTC. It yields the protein CASSSVGAGGILETQYF.

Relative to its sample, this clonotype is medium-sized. Written as DNA, the CDR3 is TGTGCCAGCAGGGGGCAGGGGTTTGGGGGGGGCTACACCTTC. It encodes CASRGQGFGGGYTF. This sequence joins TRBV28 and TRBJ1-2; tentatively, D is TRBD1 (6 bases). The CDR3 is 14 residues long. Germline V CDR1 and CDR2: MDHEN, SYDVKM. V lost 6 bases, J lost 8 bases, and 19 bases lay in between.

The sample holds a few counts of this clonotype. The CDR3 here is CAWSVIGGSQPQHF. The CDR3 nucleotides read TGTGCCTGGAGTGTGATCGGGGGGAGTCAGCCCCAGCATTTT. V gene TRBV30 combines with J gene TRBJ1-5; the D gene is possibly TRBD1 (5 bases). This CDR3 is 14 amino acids long. V was shortened by 0 bases and J by 6 bases, with 12 bases between the two germline ends. Looked up from germline, CDR1 is GTSNPN and CDR2 is SVGIG (reference sequence).

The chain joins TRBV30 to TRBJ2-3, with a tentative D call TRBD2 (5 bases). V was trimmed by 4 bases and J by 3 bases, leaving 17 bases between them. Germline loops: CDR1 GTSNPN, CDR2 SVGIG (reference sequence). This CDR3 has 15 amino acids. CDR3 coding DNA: TGTGCCTGGACTTCGGGGAGCCTGCTAACAGATACGCAGTATTTT. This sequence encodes CAWTSGSLLTDTQYF.

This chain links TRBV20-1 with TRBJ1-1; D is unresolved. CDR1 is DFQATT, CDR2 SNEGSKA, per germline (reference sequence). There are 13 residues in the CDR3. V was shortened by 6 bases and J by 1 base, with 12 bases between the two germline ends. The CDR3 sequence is CSALRSENTEAFF. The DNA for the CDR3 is TGCAGTGCCCTCAGGTCGGAGAACACTGAAGCTTTCTTT.

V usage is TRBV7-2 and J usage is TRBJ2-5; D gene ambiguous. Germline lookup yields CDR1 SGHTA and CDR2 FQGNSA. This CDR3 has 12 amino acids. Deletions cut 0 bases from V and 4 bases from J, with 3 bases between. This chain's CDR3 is CASSLAGETQYF. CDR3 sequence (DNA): TGTGCCAGCAGCTTAGCGGGAGAGACCCAGTACTTC.

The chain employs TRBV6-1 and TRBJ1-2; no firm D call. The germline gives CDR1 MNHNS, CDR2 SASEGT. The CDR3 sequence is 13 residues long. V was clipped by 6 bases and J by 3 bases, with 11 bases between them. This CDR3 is CASSLAIHYGYTF. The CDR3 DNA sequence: TGTGCCAGCAGCCTCGCCATTCACTATGGCTACACCTTC.

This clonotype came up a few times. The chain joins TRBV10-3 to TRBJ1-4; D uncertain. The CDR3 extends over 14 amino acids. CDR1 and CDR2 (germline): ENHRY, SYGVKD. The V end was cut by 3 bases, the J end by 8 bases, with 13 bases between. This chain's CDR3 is CAISDSSGIEKLFF. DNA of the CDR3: TGTGCCATCAGTGATTCCTCCGGGATCGAAAAACTGTTTTTT.

The CDR3 region has the DNA TGTGCCAGCAGCTTGGGAACTAGCGGGAGACAAGAGACCCAGTACTTC. Residues: CASSLGTSGRQETQYF. This sequence joins TRBV12-3 or TRBV12-4 and TRBJ2-5, with 11 bases matching TRBD2. The V gene end was trimmed by 6 bases and the J gene end by 2 bases; junction bases not matched to a gene: 8. This CDR3 is 16 amino acids long.

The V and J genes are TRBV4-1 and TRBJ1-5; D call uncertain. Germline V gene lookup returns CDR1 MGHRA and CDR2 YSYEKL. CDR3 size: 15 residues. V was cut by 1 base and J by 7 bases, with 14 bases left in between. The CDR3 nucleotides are TGCGCCAGCAGCCAAGCGATGGACCTAGGCCAGCCCCAGCATTTT. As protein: CASSQAMDLGQPQHF.